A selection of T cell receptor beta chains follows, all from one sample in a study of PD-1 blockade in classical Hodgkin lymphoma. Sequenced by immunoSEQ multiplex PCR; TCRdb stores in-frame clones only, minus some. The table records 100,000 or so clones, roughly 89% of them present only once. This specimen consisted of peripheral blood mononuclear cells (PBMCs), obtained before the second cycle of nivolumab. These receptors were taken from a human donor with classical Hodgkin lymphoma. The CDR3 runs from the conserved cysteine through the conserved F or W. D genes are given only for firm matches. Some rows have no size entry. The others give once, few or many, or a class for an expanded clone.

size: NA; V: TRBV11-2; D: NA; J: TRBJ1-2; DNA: TGTGCCAGCAGCTTAGCTTGGAACTATGGCTACACCTTC; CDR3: CASSLAWNYGYTF
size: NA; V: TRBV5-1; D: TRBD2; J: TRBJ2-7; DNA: TGCGCCAGCAGCTTGGTCCTAGCGGGGGGGTACTTGGAGCAGTACTTC; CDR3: CASSLVLAGGYLEQYF
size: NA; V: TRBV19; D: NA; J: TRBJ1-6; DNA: TGTGCCAGTAGTATTGAAAGGACATCCCTCCACTTT; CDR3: CASSIERTSLHF
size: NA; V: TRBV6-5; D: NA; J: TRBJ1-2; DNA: TGTGCCAGTAAGGACAGCTATGGCTACACCTTC; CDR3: CASKDSYGYTF
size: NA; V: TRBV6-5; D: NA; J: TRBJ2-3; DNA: TGTGCCAGCAGTTACCCCCAGGGTCCGCTCACAGATACGCAGTATTTT; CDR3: CASSYPQGPLTDTQYF
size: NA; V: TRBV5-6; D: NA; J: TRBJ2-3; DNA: TGTGCCAGCAGCTCGGACAGCACAGATACGCAGTATTTT; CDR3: CASSSDSTDTQYF
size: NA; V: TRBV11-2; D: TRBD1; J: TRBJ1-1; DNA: TGTGCCAGCAGCAGAGGGACAGGGATCACTGAAGCTTTCTTT; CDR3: CASSRGTGITEAFF
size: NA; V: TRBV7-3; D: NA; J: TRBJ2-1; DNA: TGTGCCAGCAGCTTCGAGTGGGGCCATGAGCAGTTCTTC; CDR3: CASSFEWGHEQFF
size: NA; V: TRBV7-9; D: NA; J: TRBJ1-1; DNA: TGTGCCAGCAGCCAGGTCTCTGAAGCTTTCTTT; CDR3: CASSQVSEAFF
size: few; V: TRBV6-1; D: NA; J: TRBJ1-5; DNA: TGTGCCAGCAAACGGGGTGAGGGCAATCAGCCCCAGCATTTT; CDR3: CASKRGEGNQPQHF
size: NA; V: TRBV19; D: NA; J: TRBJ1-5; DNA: TGTGCCAGTAGGCAGGGTAATCAGCCCCAGCATTTT; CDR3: CASRQGNQPQHF
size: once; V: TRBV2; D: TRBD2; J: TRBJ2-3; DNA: TGTGCCAGCAGTCCCCTAAGCGGGGGGGGAAGCACAGATACGCAGTATTTT; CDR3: CASSPLSGGGSTDTQYF
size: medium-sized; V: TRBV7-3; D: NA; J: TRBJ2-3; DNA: TGTGCCAGCAGCCCGGCAGGGAGCCTAGATACGCAGTATTTT; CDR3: CASSPAGSLDTQYF
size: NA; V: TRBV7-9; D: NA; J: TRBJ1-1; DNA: TGTGCCAGCAGCCCCCGGACGGTTGAAGCTTTCTTT; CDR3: CASSPRTVEAFF
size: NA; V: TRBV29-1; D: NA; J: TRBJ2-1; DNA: TGCAGCGTTGAGGTCGGGGTCAATGAGCAGTTCTTC; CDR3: CSVEVGVNEQFF
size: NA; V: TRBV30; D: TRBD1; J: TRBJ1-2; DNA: TGTGCCGTCTACAGGGGGATATATGGCTACACCTTC; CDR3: CAVYRGIYGYTF
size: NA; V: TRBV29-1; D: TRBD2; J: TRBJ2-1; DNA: TGCAGCGTTGGAGCGGGGGGGCTGGGTGAGCAGTTCTTC; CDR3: CSVGAGGLGEQFF
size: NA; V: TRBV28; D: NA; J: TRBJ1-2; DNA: TGTGCCAGCAGTTTCACGGCAGGAGATGGCTACACCTTC; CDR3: CASSFTAGDGYTF
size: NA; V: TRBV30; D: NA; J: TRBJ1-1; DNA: TGTGCCTGGAGTGCCCAGATAAACACTGAAGCTTTCTTT; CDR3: CAWSAQINTEAFF
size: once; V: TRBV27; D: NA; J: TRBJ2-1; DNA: TGTGCCAGCAGTTTAATACTAGCCGAATACAATGAGCAGTTCTTC; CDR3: CASSLILAEYNEQFF
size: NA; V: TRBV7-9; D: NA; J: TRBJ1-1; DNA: TGTGCCAGCAGCTTATCCCAGAGGAACACTGAAGCTTTCTTT; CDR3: CASSLSQRNTEAFF
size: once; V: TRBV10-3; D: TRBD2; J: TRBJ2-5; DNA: TGTGCCAAACGGGGGGGCCGAGAGACCCAGTACTTC; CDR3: CAKRGGRETQYF
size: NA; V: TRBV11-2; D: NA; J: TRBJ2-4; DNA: TGTGCCAGCAGCTTAGATGGGCAAACGACGAGGTACTTC; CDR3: CASSLDGQTTRYF